The clone carrying this TCR beta chain was picked up a small number of times. This specimen belongs to a study of identical twins. The V end lost 5 bases, the J end lost 7 bases, and 18 bases lay between the germline ends. Per the germline V gene, CDR1 is KGHSH and CDR2 is LQKENI. The CDR3 contains 14 residues. TCRdb reanalysed the 5' RACE reads using MiXCR and keeps one entry per CDR3 protein. This table has hundreds of thousands of distinct CDR3 sequences, about 9.4% appearing once. The data were also submitted as part of a second study, on yellow fever vaccine responses in identical twins.

Sequencing used PBMCs. The clonotype comes from a woman in her late teens or twenties in good health. This chain connects TRBV18 to TRBJ2-7; possible D gene TRBD2, 6 bases. Here the CDR3 DNA reads TGTGCCAGCTCAGGGGACTCACCCAAAGGGGAGCAGTACTTC. Translation gives CASSGDSPKGEQYF.